The 22 T cell receptor beta chains below were found in one sample sequenced in a study of blood T cells in healthy people across ages. Through a sample-barcoded 5' primer and a J-beta primer mix, a second PCR was run for about 6 to 11 cycles. Each CDR3 protein gets one entry after TCRdb re-called the 5' RACE reads with MiXCR. The sample carries about 1.5 million distinct CDR3 sequences, roughly 43% recorded once. Material: blood. Source of these receptors: a woman between 18 and 29 years old in good health.

Regarding this clonotype: This may be a read error: a much more frequent sequence differs by one nucleotide. The chain couples TRBV11-2 to TRBJ2-1; TRBD2 agrees at 10 bases. Germline assignment: CDR1 SGHAT and CDR2 FQNNGV. The CDR3 totals 16 residues. The CDR3 loop is CVSSSPGTSAYNEQFF. The CDR3 DNA follows: TGTGTCAGCAGCTCCCCGGGGACTAGCGCCTACAATGAGCAGTTCTTC.

The chain links TRBV6-2 or TRBV6-3 to TRBJ2-7; D is possibly TRBD1 (5 bases). The V gene lost 8 bases and the J gene lost 3 bases, with 14 bases spanning the gap. Germline CDR1 is MNHEY and CDR2 is SVGEGT. The CDR3 covers 13 residues. CDR3 protein: CASYGRRDYEQYF. The CDR3 region has the DNA TGTGCCAGCTACGGCCGCAGGGACTACGAGCAGTACTTC.

The V and J genes are TRBV12-3 or TRBV12-4 and TRBJ1-6; D unresolved. V dropped 4 bases and J dropped 14 bases, with 15 bases sitting between them. The CDR3 spans 13 residues. The CDR3 protein is CASSSRRTWALHF. The DNA of the CDR3 is TGTGCCAGCAGTTCCCGACGCACCTGGGCCCTCCACTTT.

The chain couples TRBV5-1 to TRBJ1-2; 12 nucleotides match TRBD1. The CDR3 covers 17 residues. With V trimmed by 4 bases and J by 4 bases, 11 bases remained unmatched. Per the germline V gene, CDR1 is SGHRS and CDR2 is YFSETQ. The CDR3 sequence: CASSAGTGTGGFYGYTF. The CDR3 DNA is TGCGCCAGCAGCGCTGGAACCGGGACAGGGGGCTTCTATGGCTACACCTTC. Complete variable domain (other parts from reference TRBV5-1 and TRBJ1-2): KAGVTQTPRYLIKTRGQQVTLSCSPISGHRSVSWYQQTPGQGLQFLFEYFSETQRNKGNFPGRFSGRQFSNSRSEMNVSTLELGDSALYLCASSAGTGTGGFYGYTFGSGTRLTVV.

This chain uses TRBV6-5 with TRBJ2-6, with D unclear. CDR1 is MNHEY, CDR2 SVGAGI, per germline. This CDR3 is built from 19 residues. With 0 bases removed from V and 3 bases from J, the gap between germline ends came to 18 bases. The CDR3 reads CASSYSLGPRPLGANVLTF. The CDR3, as DNA: TGTGCCAGCAGTTACTCCCTCGGACCCAGGCCCCTTGGGGCCAACGTCCTGACTTTC.

V is TRBV27 and J is TRBJ2-7; 8 nucleotides align to TRBD1. J gave up 3 bases and V 8 bases, and 6 bases lay outside the gene matches. CDR3 length equals 13 residues. CDR1 is MNHEY, CDR2 SMNVEV, per germline (reference sequence). CDR3 in amino acids: CASLGQGGYEQYF. CDR3 coding DNA: TGTGCCAGCCTAGGACAGGGAGGCTACGAGCAGTACTTC.

This clonotype was observed a few times. The CDR3 is CSARDGRERQFF. CDR3 bases: TGCAGTGCTAGAGATGGTCGGGAGAGGCAGTTCTTC. V gene TRBV20-1 combines with J gene TRBJ2-1; D might be TRBD2 (6 bases). V was trimmed by 0 bases and J by 12 bases, leaving 12 bases between them. The CDR3 has 12 amino acids. Germline assignment: CDR1 DFQATT and CDR2 SNEGSKA (reference sequence).

This chain connects TRBV20-1 to TRBJ2-3; tentative D call: TRBD2 (6 bases). The CDR3 totals 14 residues. Trimming pared 7 bases from V and 0 bases from J, leaving 14 bases between. Germline V gene lookup returns CDR1 DFQATT and CDR2 SNEGSKA (reference sequence). The DNA of the CDR3 is TGCAGTGAACGGGGGTTGAGCAGCACAGATACGCAGTATTTT. Translating it yields CSERGLSSTDTQYF.

This clonotype was detected many times. The rearrangement links TRBV11-2 to TRBJ2-3, with 8 nucleotides matching TRBD2. The V gene's germline CDR1 is SGHAT and CDR2 FQNNGV. J was trimmed by 6 bases and V by 0 bases; bases with no gene match: 5. This CDR3 is built from 15 residues. The CDR3 loop reads CASSLDGGGWDTQYF. In nucleotides, the CDR3 is TGTGCCAGCAGCTTAGATGGCGGGGGGTGGGATACGCAGTATTTT.

As regards this clonotype: Being one base from a much bigger clone, this may be a read error. The chain is built from TRBV27 and TRBJ2-4; 10 positions match TRBD1. The J call may be incorrect, as the DNA end agrees better with TRBJ2-7. The length of the CDR3 is 15 residues. The germline gives CDR1 MNHEY, CDR2 SMNVEV (reference sequence). The CDR3 loop reads CASSLIGTGADEQYF. CDR3 DNA sequence: TGTGCCAGCAGTTTAATCGGGACAGGGGCCGACGAGCAGTACTTC.

The chain joins TRBV4-1 to TRBJ2-4; D possibly corresponds to TRBD2 (6 bases). The germline CDR1 and CDR2 sequences are MGHRA and YSYEKL. V lost 3 bases and J 13 bases, leaving 22 bases between the germline ends. This CDR3 region has 15 residues. Written as DNA, the CDR3 is TGCGCCAGCAGCCAGACCGGGACTCCCAACAATGAGCAGTACTTC. It translates to CASSQTGTPNNEQYF.

This clonotype turned up a few times. This rearrangement joins TRBV7-3 to TRBJ1-1; D is possibly TRBD1 (5 bases). V dropped 1 base and J dropped 1 base, with 10 bases sitting between them. This CDR3 has 15 amino acids. Germline CDR1 and CDR2: SGHTA and FQGTGA. CDR3 sequence: CASSLMQGSNTEAFF. For the CDR3, the DNA is TGTGCCAGCAGCTTAATGCAGGGCTCGAACACTGAAGCTTTCTTT.

The chain carries TRBV27 and TRBJ2-1; 7 positions match TRBD1. The CDR3 is 14 amino acids. The germline V gene encodes CDR1 MNHEY and CDR2 SMNVEV (reference sequence). The trim removed 11 bases at V and 7 bases at J, leaving 14 bases unmatched. The chain's CDR3 is CAGKLQGMLNEQFF. The DNA for the CDR3 is TGTGCCGGCAAATTACAGGGGATGTTAAATGAGCAGTTCTTC.

This rearrangement joins TRBV27 to TRBJ2-1; 9 bases are a match to TRBD2. J lost 6 bases, V lost 1 base, and 7 bases had no gene match. The germline CDR1 and CDR2 sequences are MNHEY and SMNVEV (reference sequence). The CDR3 runs to 16 residues. Here the CDR3 reads CASSLYSTSGCNEQFF. In DNA, the CDR3 is TGTGCCAGCAGTTTATACTCGACTAGCGGCTGCAATGAGCAGTTCTTC.

This clonotype was detected ten times or more. The chain has TRBV29-1 and TRBJ1-2, with TRBD1 matching 7 bases. Germline V lookup: CDR1 SQVTM, CDR2 ANQGSEA. The CDR3 has 15 amino acids. Trimming at V came to 0 bases and at J to 5 bases, leaving 9 bases not matched to a gene. The CDR3 coding sequence is TGCAGCGTTGAAGACCTCCTACAGGGGAGGTATGGCTACACCTTC. It translates to CSVEDLLQGRYGYTF.

The V gene is TRBV4-3, the J gene TRBJ2-3; tentative D call: TRBD2 (5 bases). The CDR3 has 15 amino acids. V shed 0 bases and J shed 4 bases, with 11 bases lying between them. The germline V gene has CDR1 LGHNA and CDR2 YSLEER. In DNA, the CDR3 is TGCGCCAGCAGCCAAGATGGCGGGTTGGCAGATACGCAGTATTTT. Translated: CASSQDGGLADTQYF.

The genes are TRBV7-6 and TRBJ2-5; D unresolved. This CDR3 contains 13 residues. Germline loops: CDR1 SGHVS, CDR2 FNYEAQ. V gave up 5 bases and J gave up 3 bases, with 10 bases separating them. In DNA, the CDR3 is TGTGCCAGCAGCCTCGCGAAAAAAGAGACCCAGTACTTC. Translating it yields CASSLAKKETQYF.

This clonotype was observed a few times. CDR3 sequence (DNA): TGTGCCAGCAGTGGGACAGCTCGATTGGCCTACGAGCAGTACTTC. This sequence encodes CASSGTARLAYEQYF. J is TRBJ2-7 and V is TRBV12-3 or TRBV12-4; 7 nucleotides match TRBD1. J lost 2 bases, V lost 5 bases, and 9 bases had no gene match. This CDR3 has 15 residues.

The chain is built from TRBV9 and TRBJ2-4; possibly TRBD1 or TRBD2 for D (5 bases each). The germline CDR1 and CDR2 sequences are SGDLS and YYNGEE. V was cut by 3 bases and J by 0 bases, with 10 bases left in between. CDR3 length equals 15 residues. CDR3 in DNA: TGTGCCAGCAGCGGAGGGGCAGAAGCCAAAAACATTCAGTACTTC. Protein product: CASSGGAEAKNIQYF.

The CDR3 coding sequence is TGCGCCAGCAGCTTCCTCTACAGGGAAGGGAATGGCTACACCTTC. Amino acid sequence: CASSFLYREGNGYTF. The chain combines TRBV4-3 with TRBJ1-2, with a weak D call TRBD1 (6 bases). The CDR3 sequence is 15 residues long. The germline gives CDR1 LGHNA, CDR2 YSLEER. Trimming took off 5 bases at V and 6 bases at J, with 19 bases between the two ends.

This clonotype was recorded a few times. This chain links TRBV6-6 with TRBJ1-6; a weak D match, TRBD1 (6 bases). This CDR3 is built from 16 residues. Per the germline V gene, CDR1 is MNHNY and CDR2 is SVGAGI (reference sequence). Trimming left V 5 bases short and J 7 bases short, with 18 bases between. This CDR3 is CASSIQGLSSNSPLHF. CDR3 in DNA: TGTGCCAGCAGTATACAGGGTCTCTCGTCCAATTCACCCCTCCACTTT.

The chain joins TRBV7-2 to TRBJ2-2, with D tentatively TRBD1 or TRBD2 (5 bases each). The V gene's germline CDR1 is SGHTA and CDR2 FQGNSA. Between the trimmed V and J ends, which lost 5 bases and 7 bases, there was a span of 17 bases. CDR3 length: 15 amino acids. The CDR3 DNA reads TGTGCCAGCAGCAAAATGGGACCGACTAACGGGGAGCTGTTTTTT. This codes for CASSKMGPTNGELFF. Together with reference TRBV7-2 and TRBJ2-2, the CDR3 gives the full variable domain: GAGVSQSPSNKVTEKGKDVELRCDPISGHTALYWYRQSLGQGLEFLIYFQGNSAPDKSGLPSDRFSAERTGGSVSTLTIQRTQQEDSAVYLCASSKMGPTNGELFFGEGSRLTVL.